This TCR beta chain was recorded in a study of T cells in Graves' hyperthyroidism and ophthalmopathy. General study points: Ophthalmopathy and stable hyperthyroidism were told apart by a 13 V-J model. Researchers found most expanded thyroid clonotypes above 0.001 in blood as well.

The investigators amplified TCR beta CDR3 regions from RNA transcripts. TCR CDR3 regions were first amplified by RT-PCR with HTBI primers. TCRdb analysed the multiplex PCR reads with MiXCR anew, one entry per CDR3 protein. Of 560,000 or so distinct CDR3 sequences listed, roughly 50% are singletons. Only a few counts were recorded for this clonotype. The antigen is unknown. The CDR3 extends over 14 amino acids. Per germline, CDR1 SEHNR and CDR2 FQNEAQ (reference sequence). V lost 2 bases to trimming and J lost 0 bases, with 7 bases between them. Diagnosis of hyperthyroidism was new in patients aged 18 to 65, and its duration was under 2 months. Clinical symptoms, serum thyroxine, TRAb, thyroid ultrasound and orbital computed tomography established diagnosis.

The chain is built from TRBV7-9 and TRBJ1-1, with no clear D. The material sequenced was peripheral blood or thyroid tissue (not recorded which). The source of this sequence is a woman younger than 30 with Graves' hyperthyroidism. Written as DNA, the CDR3 is TGTGCCAGCAGCTTAAATGGCTTGAACACTGAAGCTTTCTTT. The encoded protein is CASSLNGLNTEAFF.